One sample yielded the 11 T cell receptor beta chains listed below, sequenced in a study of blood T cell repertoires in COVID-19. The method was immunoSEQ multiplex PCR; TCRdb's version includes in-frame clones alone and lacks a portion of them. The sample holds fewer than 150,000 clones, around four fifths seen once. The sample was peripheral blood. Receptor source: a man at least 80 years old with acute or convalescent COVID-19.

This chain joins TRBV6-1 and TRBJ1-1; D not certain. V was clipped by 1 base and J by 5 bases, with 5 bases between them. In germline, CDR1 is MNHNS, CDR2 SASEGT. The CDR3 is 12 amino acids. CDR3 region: CASSEGTTEAFF. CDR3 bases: TGTGCCAGCAGTGAAGGGACTACTGAAGCTTTCTTT.

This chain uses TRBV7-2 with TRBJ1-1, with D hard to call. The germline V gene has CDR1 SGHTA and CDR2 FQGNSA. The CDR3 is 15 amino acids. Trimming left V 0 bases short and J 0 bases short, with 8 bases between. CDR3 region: CASSLARQMNTEAFF. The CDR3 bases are TGTGCCAGCAGCTTAGCGAGGCAGATGAACACTGAAGCTTTCTTT.

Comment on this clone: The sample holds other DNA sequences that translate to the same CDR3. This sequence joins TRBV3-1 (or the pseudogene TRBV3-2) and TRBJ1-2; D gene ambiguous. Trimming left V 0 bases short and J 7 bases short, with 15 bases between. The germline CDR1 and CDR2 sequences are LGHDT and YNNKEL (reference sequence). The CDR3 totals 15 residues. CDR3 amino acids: CASSQDNRGSGGYTF. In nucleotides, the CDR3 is TGTGCCAGCAGCCAAGATAATCGAGGGAGCGGTGGCTACACCTTC.

This CDR3 reads CASSLPTNEKLFF. Written as DNA, the CDR3 is TGTGCCAGCAGCCTCCCAACTAATGAAAAACTGTTTTTT. The chain carries TRBV5-6 and TRBJ1-4, with D hard to call. Germline loops: CDR1 SGHDT, CDR2 YYEEEE. The V end was cut by 4 bases, the J end by 0 bases, with 4 bases between. The CDR3 loop spans 13 amino acids.

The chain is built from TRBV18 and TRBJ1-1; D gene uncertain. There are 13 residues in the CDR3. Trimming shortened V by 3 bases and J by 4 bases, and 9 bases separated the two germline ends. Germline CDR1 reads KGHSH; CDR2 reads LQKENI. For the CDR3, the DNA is TGTGCCAGCTCACCGAAACAGCTCACTGAAGCTTTCTTT. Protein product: CASSPKQLTEAFF.

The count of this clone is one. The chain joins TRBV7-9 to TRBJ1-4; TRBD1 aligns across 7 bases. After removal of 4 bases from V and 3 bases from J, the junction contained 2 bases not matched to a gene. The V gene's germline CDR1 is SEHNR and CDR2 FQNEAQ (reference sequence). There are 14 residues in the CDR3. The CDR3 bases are TGTGCCAGCAGCTCCGGGACAGCTAATGAAAAACTGTTTTTT. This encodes CASSSGTANEKLFF.

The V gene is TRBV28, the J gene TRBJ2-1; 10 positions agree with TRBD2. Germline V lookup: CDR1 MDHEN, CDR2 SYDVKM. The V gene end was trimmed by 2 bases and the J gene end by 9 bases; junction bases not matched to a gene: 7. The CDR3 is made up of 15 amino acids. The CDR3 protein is CASSLRSGGATEQFF. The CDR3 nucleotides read TGTGCCAGCAGTTTACGGAGCGGGGGGGCTACTGAGCAGTTCTTC. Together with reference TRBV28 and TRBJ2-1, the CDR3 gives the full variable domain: DVKVTQSSRYLVKRTGEKVFLECVQDMDHENMFWYRQDPGLGLRLIYFSYDVKMKEKGDIPEGYSVSREKKERFSLILESASTNQTSMYLCASSLRSGGATEQFFGPGTRLTVL.

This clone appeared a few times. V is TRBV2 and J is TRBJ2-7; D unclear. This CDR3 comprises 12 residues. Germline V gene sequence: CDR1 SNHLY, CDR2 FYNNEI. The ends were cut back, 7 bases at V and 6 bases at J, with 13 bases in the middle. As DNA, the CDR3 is TGTGCCAGCAATGTCGCGCGCGGCGAGCAGTACTTC. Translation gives CASNVARGEQYF.

CDR3 sequence: CASSLNQGSGANVLTF. The CDR3 coding sequence is TGTGCCAGCAGTCTCAATCAGGGCTCTGGGGCCAACGTCCTGACTTTC. The V call is TRBV27, the J call TRBJ2-6, with a possible D match to TRBD1 (5 bases). Trimming removed 5 bases from V and 0 bases from J, with 11 bases in between. From germline, CDR1 is MNHEY and CDR2 SMNVEV (reference sequence). This CDR3 has 16 residues.

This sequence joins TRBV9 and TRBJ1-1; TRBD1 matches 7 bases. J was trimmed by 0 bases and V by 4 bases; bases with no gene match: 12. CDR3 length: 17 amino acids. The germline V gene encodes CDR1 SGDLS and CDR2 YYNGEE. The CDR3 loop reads CASSPERGLRMNTEAFF. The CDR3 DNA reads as TGTGCCAGCAGCCCCGAGAGGGGGCTACGGATGAACACTGAAGCTTTCTTT.

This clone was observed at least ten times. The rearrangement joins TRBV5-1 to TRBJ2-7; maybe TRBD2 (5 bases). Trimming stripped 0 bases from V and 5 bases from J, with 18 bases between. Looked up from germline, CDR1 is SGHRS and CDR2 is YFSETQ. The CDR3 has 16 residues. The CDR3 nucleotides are TGCGCCAGCAGCTTGGGCTGGGAGTCTAATCCCAACGAGCAGTACTTC. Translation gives CASSLGWESNPNEQYF.